Following are 32 T cell receptor beta chains from one sample sequenced in a study of OX40 agonist ivuxolimab in advanced cancers. Generated by immunoSEQ multiplex PCR, the TCRdb table keeps only in-frame clones and is missing some. Of 83,000 or so clones listed, around four fifths were seen once; the top ten hold approximately 2%. The sample in question was CD4+ or CD8+ T cells sorted from blood, obtained in a trial of the OX40 agonist ivuxolimab. The receptors shown here come from an adult with an advanced solid tumor such as melanoma, head and neck, liver or kidney cancer.

The rearrangement uses TRBV6-6 and TRBJ1-5, with 9 nucleotides matching TRBD1. CDR3 length equals 13 residues. The germline CDR1 and CDR2 sequences are MNHNY and SVGAGI (reference sequence). V gave up 5 bases and J gave up 7 bases; unmatched junction bases: 3. CDR3 residues: CASSTGGTQPQHF. In DNA form, the CDR3 reads TGTGCCAGCAGTACAGGGGGCACCCAGCCCCAGCATTTT.

The V call is TRBV9, the J call TRBJ2-7; 10 bases match TRBD1. Germline V lookup: CDR1 SGDLS, CDR2 YYNGEE. This CDR3 has 14 residues. The V and J ends lost 4 bases and 3 bases, in that order; junction bases with no gene match: 4. CDR3: CASSPRTGGYEQYF. The CDR3 DNA reads TGTGCCAGCAGCCCACGGACAGGGGGCTACGAGCAGTACTTC.

Only a few counts were recorded for this clone. The chain employs TRBV5-6 and TRBJ1-3; no definite D call. Germline V lookup: CDR1 SGHDT, CDR2 YYEEEE. V was cut by 4 bases and J by 8 bases, with 16 bases left in between. CDR3 size: 14 residues. CDR3 sequence: CASSRETRGHTIYF. Here the CDR3 DNA reads TGTGCCAGCAGCCGAGAGACTCGAGGTCACACCATATATTTT.

V usage is TRBV5-1 and J usage is TRBJ1-4; possibly TRBD1 for D (5 bases). Trimming took 5 bases from V and 8 from J, leaving 19 bases between them. Germline CDR1 reads SGHRS; CDR2 reads YFSETQ. The CDR3 has 15 amino acids. The DNA for the CDR3 is TGCGCCAGCAGATCGAATGTCCAGGGTGTGGAAAAACTGTTTTTT. It specifies CASRSNVQGVEKLFF.

The CDR3, as DNA: TGTGCCAGCAGTGCCCCTCTGGACAGGGGGCTCCCTTATAGCAATCAGCCCCAGCATTTT. This encodes CASSAPLDRGLPYSNQPQHF. J is TRBJ1-5 and V is TRBV28; TRBD1 aligns across 11 bases. J lost 0 bases, V lost 5 bases, and 15 bases had no gene match. CDR3 length: 20 amino acids. The germline gives CDR1 MDHEN, CDR2 SYDVKM.

This clone has only one observation. The genes are TRBV15 and TRBJ2-5, with D tentatively TRBD1 (6 bases). The V gene's germline CDR1 is LNHNV and CDR2 YYDKDF (reference sequence). V was trimmed by 8 bases and J by 5 bases, leaving 15 bases between them. The CDR3 is 13 amino acids. The CDR3 region has the DNA TGTGCCACCGGCCAGGGGATGGGCGAGACCCAGTACTTC. Its protein is CATGQGMGETQYF.

This clone was counted a single time. The chain joins TRBV5-1 to TRBJ2-5; the D call may be TRBD1 or TRBD2 (5 bases each). Deletions cut 0 bases from V and 4 bases from J, with 13 bases between. The CDR3 has 15 amino acids. Germline CDR1 is SGHRS and CDR2 is YFSETQ. The CDR3 spells CASSLARESIETQYF. In nucleotides, the CDR3 is TGCGCCAGCAGCTTGGCCAGGGAGAGCATAGAGACCCAGTACTTC.

The V gene is TRBV6-5, the J gene TRBJ1-2; D perhaps matches TRBD1 (5 bases). V dropped 6 bases and J dropped 5 bases, with 19 bases sitting between them. Per germline, CDR1 MNHEY and CDR2 SVGAGI. The CDR3 totals 15 residues. The chain's CDR3 is CASSRDGWGFYGYTF. The CDR3 nucleotides read TGTGCCAGCAGCCGCGACGGATGGGGGTTTTATGGCTACACCTTC.

The gene calls are TRBV29-1 and TRBJ1-2; 8 bases match TRBD1. After removal of 6 bases from V and 5 bases from J, the junction contained 8 bases not matched to a gene. CDR3 length: 13 amino acids. The germline gives CDR1 SQVTM, CDR2 ANQGSEA. CDR3 loop: CSVIQGGGYGYTF. Written as DNA, the CDR3 is TGCAGCGTCATACAGGGGGGTGGTTATGGCTACACCTTC.

The chain is built from TRBV2 and TRBJ1-1, with D possibly TRBD1 on 5 matching bases. V lost 2 bases and J lost 12, with 13 bases in between. This CDR3 region has 12 residues. CDR1 is SNHLY, CDR2 FYNNEI, per germline. The CDR3 region is CASSERAGRTFF. The DNA of the CDR3 is TGTGCCAGCAGTGAAAGGGCAGGGCGAACTTTCTTT.

The J gene is TRBJ2-3, the V gene TRBV7-9; weak D call: TRBD2 (6 bases). CDR3 size: 14 residues. The ends were cut back, 4 bases at V and 2 bases at J, with 10 bases in the middle. CDR1 SEHNR and CDR2 FQNEAQ come from the germline V gene (reference sequence). The CDR3 DNA is TGTGCCAGCAGCTGGGACTCCTACACAGATACGCAGTATTTT. Protein product: CASSWDSYTDTQYF.

The chain combines TRBV5-1 with TRBJ2-1; maybe TRBD1 (6 bases). Deletions cut 0 bases from V and 6 bases from J, with 13 bases between. The CDR3 length is 15 residues. CDR1 SGHRS and CDR2 YFSETQ come from the germline V gene. In DNA, the CDR3 is TGCGCCAGCAGCTTGGATGCAGGGGCTGGCAATGAGCAGTTCTTC. This encodes CASSLDAGAGNEQFF.

V gene TRBV27 combines with J gene TRBJ2-3, with 8 bases matching TRBD2. CDR1 is MNHEY, CDR2 SMNVEV, per germline (reference sequence). CDR3 size: 16 residues. J gave up 2 bases and V 2 bases, and 6 bases lay outside the gene matches. CDR3 DNA sequence: TGTGCCAGCAGTTTAAGGGCGGGGGGCTTCACAGATACGCAGTATTTT. As protein: CASSLRAGGFTDTQYF.

The chain employs TRBV27 and TRBJ1-2; TRBD1 is a possible D gene (5 bases). Germline-derived CDR1 and CDR2 are MNHEY and SMNVEV (reference sequence). V was trimmed by 4 bases and J by 2 bases, leaving 14 bases between them. The CDR3 loop spans 15 amino acids. CDR3 DNA: TGTGCCAGCAGTTGGGGAGGCAGGGTGAACTATGGCTACACCTTC. Its protein is CASSWGGRVNYGYTF.

The chain employs TRBV5-1 and TRBJ2-1; TRBD1 agrees at 9 bases. CDR1 SGHRS and CDR2 YFSETQ come from the germline V gene. CDR3 size: 16 residues. The V gene end was trimmed by 0 bases and the J gene end by 6 bases; junction bases not matched to a gene: 7. CDR3 in amino acids: CASSLAPGQGSNEQFF. The CDR3 DNA reads as TGCGCCAGCAGCTTGGCGCCGGGACAGGGTAGCAATGAGCAGTTCTTC.

CDR3: CASSQNLRRGGAQYF. CDR3 DNA sequence: TGCGCCAGCAGCCAAAACCTTCGGCGGGGGGGCGCGCAGTATTTT. The chain links TRBV5-1 to TRBJ2-3; 9 nucleotides align to TRBD2. Germline CDR1 SGHRS, CDR2 YFSETQ. With 4 bases clipped from V and 10 bases from J, the junction kept 13 bases outside the gene matches. This CDR3 spans 15 amino acids.

This clone was detected only once. The chain combines TRBV18 with TRBJ1-3; D remains ambiguous. The CDR3 sequence is 16 residues long. Germline CDR1 KGHSH, CDR2 LQKENI. Between the trimmed V and J ends, which lost 3 bases and 0 bases, there was a span of 12 bases. In nucleotides, the CDR3 is TGTGCCAGCTCACCTGGGGTCCCGAGCTCTGGAAACACCATATATTTT. Translation gives CASSPGVPSSGNTIYF.

The rearrangement links TRBV10-3 to TRBJ2-7; D may be TRBD2 (6 bases). From germline, CDR1 is ENHRY and CDR2 SYGVKD. The CDR3 consists of 14 residues. Between the trimmed V and J ends, which lost 3 bases and 3 bases, there was a span of 12 bases. CDR3 nucleotide sequence: TGTGCCATCAGTGATACTAGCTTTAGCTACGAGCAGTACTTC. Translating it yields CAISDTSFSYEQYF.

The chain links TRBV7-6 to TRBJ2-3; 13 nucleotides agree with TRBD2. V gave up 5 bases and J gave up 6 bases; unmatched junction bases: 14. The germline V gene has CDR1 SGHVS and CDR2 FNYEAQ. This CDR3 contains 18 residues. The CDR3 nucleotides read TGTGCCAGCAGCCCGCAACTAGCGGGGGGGTCGGCATCCGATACGCAGTATTTT. As protein: CASSPQLAGGSASDTQYF.

V usage is TRBV19 and J usage is TRBJ1-1; 7 nucleotides agree with TRBD1. Germline-derived CDR1 and CDR2 are LNHDA and SQIVND (reference sequence). After removal of 7 bases from V and 9 bases from J, the junction contained 8 bases not matched to a gene. This CDR3 spans 12 amino acids. The CDR3 sequence is CASTSQGGKAFF. DNA for the CDR3: TGTGCCAGTACCTCCCAGGGGGGTAAAGCTTTCTTT.

The chain uses TRBV4-1 and TRBJ1-2, with D perhaps matching TRBD1 (5 bases). Germline V gene sequence: CDR1 MGHRA, CDR2 YSYEKL. The CDR3 sequence is 15 residues long. Trimming left V 0 bases short and J 5 bases short, with 13 bases between. CDR3 loop: CASSQDWGEAYGYTF. The CDR3 DNA reads as TGCGCCAGCAGCCAAGATTGGGGGGAGGCGTATGGCTACACCTTC.

The V call is TRBV5-1, the J call TRBJ1-2; no firm D call. The germline CDR1 and CDR2 sequences are SGHRS and YFSETQ. The V gene lost 5 bases and the J gene lost 8 bases, with 13 bases spanning the gap. This CDR3 has 12 amino acids. CDR3 residues: CASSDVREGYTF. CDR3 DNA sequence: TGCGCCAGCAGTGATGTGCGGGAAGGCTACACCTTC.

The CDR3, as DNA: TGTGCCAGCAGATTAGCGGGGGCTTCCTACGAGCAGTACTTC. Translated, it gives CASRLAGASYEQYF. The chain uses TRBV27 and TRBJ2-7, with TRBD2 matching over 9 bases. From germline, CDR1 is MNHEY and CDR2 SMNVEV (reference sequence). The CDR3 contains 14 residues. The V segment lost 6 bases and the J segment 1 base; nucleotides outside the gene matches: 4.

This clone was detected only once. This chain uses TRBV29-1 with TRBJ1-4, with a weak D call TRBD1 (6 bases). Germline lookup yields CDR1 SQVTM and CDR2 ANQGSEA. V lost 6 bases, J lost 8 bases, and 19 bases lay in between. This CDR3 is built from 14 residues. The CDR3 region has the DNA TGCAGCGTGTCCGGCAGGGGCCGGGGAGAAAAACTGTTTTTT. Its translation is CSVSGRGRGEKLFF.

The chain employs TRBV5-1 and TRBJ2-2; tentatively, D is TRBD2 (6 bases). Trimming pared 3 bases from V and 6 bases from J, leaving 15 bases between. Per germline, CDR1 SGHRS and CDR2 YFSETQ. CDR3 size: 15 residues. The CDR3 sequence: CASSSTGLPPGELFF. DNA for the CDR3: TGCGCCAGCAGCTCGACGGGACTTCCCCCCGGGGAGCTGTTTTTT.

The V and J genes are TRBV6-1 and TRBJ2-7, with D unresolved. This CDR3 has 13 amino acids. The V gene's germline CDR1 is MNHNS and CDR2 SASEGT. The V and J ends lost 9 bases and 2 bases respectively, with 14 bases between them. CDR3 DNA: TGTGCCAGTCAGCTGAACGGAGCCTACGAGCAGTACTTC. Its translation is CASQLNGAYEQYF.

The chain uses TRBV13 and TRBJ2-2; D is tentatively TRBD1 or TRBD2 (5 bases each). The CDR3 runs to 14 residues. Germline loops: CDR1 PRHDT, CDR2 FYEKMQ (reference sequence). V was pared by 0 bases and J by 4 bases, with 6 bases between. The CDR3: CASSLGGVTGELFF. The CDR3 DNA is TGTGCCAGCAGCTTAGGGGGGGTCACCGGGGAGCTGTTTTTT.

The rearrangement links TRBV7-2 to TRBJ2-1; D tentatively reads TRBD1 or TRBD2 (5 bases each). Per germline, CDR1 SGHTA and CDR2 FQGNSA. This CDR3 contains 13 residues. Between the trimmed V and J ends, which lost 5 bases and 14 bases, there was a span of 19 bases. The CDR3 DNA reads as TGTGCCAGCAGCCCAGGGACGGGACGCGGAGAGTTCTTC. As protein: CASSPGTGRGEFF. The variable domain in full, with the rest retrieved from reference TRBV7-2 and TRBJ2-1, is GAGVSQSPSNKVTEKGKDVELRCDPISGHTALYWYRQSLGQGLEFLIYFQGNSAPDKSGLPSDRFSAERTGGSVSTLTIQRTQQEDSAVYLCASSPGTGRGEFFGPGTRLTVL.

The chain combines TRBV6-5 with TRBJ1-1; 10 nucleotides line up with TRBD1. CDR1 is MNHEY, CDR2 SVGAGI, per germline. CDR3 size: 16 residues. V gave up 0 bases and J gave up 1 base; unmatched junction bases: 2. The CDR3 nucleotides are TGTGCCAGCAGTTACTCGGGACAGGGGAAGAACACTGAAGCTTTCTTT. Amino acid sequence: CASSYSGQGKNTEAFF.

The CDR3: CAWSIGRGDTEAFF. CDR3 nucleotide sequence: TGTGCCTGGAGTATAGGCAGGGGAGACACTGAAGCTTTCTTT. The rearrangement links TRBV30 to TRBJ1-1, with D perhaps TRBD1 (6 bases). This CDR3 contains 14 residues. V shed 2 bases and J shed 3 bases, with 13 bases lying between them. Germline CDR1 is GTSNPN and CDR2 is SVGIG (reference sequence).

The chain is built from TRBV7-2 and TRBJ2-7; the match to TRBD1 covers 7 bases. Germline-derived CDR1 and CDR2 are SGHTA and FQGNSA. This CDR3 region has 14 residues. The junction had 9 bases not matched to a gene; V was cut back by 5 bases and J by 5 bases. CDR3 nucleotides: TGTGCCAGCAGCCCGGGGACAGCTCTCCACGAGCAGTACTTC. It codes for CASSPGTALHEQYF.

This clone has ten or more counts. V gene TRBV7-3 combines with J gene TRBJ1-1; 8 positions match TRBD1. This CDR3 has 14 residues. Germline V gene lookup returns CDR1 SGHTA and CDR2 FQGTGA. With 1 base clipped from V and 4 bases from J, the junction kept 2 bases outside the gene matches. CDR3 sequence: CASSLNTGGTEAFF. CDR3 in DNA: TGTGCCAGCAGCTTAAACACAGGGGGCACTGAAGCTTTCTTT.